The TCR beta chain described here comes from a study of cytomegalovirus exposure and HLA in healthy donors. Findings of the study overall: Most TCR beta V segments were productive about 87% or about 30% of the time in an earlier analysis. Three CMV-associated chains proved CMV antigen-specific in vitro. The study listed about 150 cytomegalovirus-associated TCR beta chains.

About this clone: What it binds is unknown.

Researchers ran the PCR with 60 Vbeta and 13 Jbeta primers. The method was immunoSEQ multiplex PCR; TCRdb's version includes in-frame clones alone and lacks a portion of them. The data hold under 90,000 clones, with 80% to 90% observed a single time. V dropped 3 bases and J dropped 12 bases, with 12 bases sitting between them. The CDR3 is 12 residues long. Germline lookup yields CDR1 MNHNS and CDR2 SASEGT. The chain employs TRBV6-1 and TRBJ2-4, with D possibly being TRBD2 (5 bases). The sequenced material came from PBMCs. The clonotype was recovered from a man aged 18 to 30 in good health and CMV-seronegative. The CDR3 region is CASSEASPHQYF. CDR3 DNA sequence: TGTGCCAGCAGTGAGGCTAGCCCTCATCAGTACTTC.